The clone carrying this TCR beta chain was detected only a few times. Its cognate antigen is unknown. Germline values: CDR1 SNHLY, CDR2 FYNNEI. V shed 3 bases and J 3 bases; nucleotides not matched to a gene: 3. This CDR3 has 14 residues. Alopecia areata patients had lesional scalp punch biopsies and peripheral blood taken from them. CD4+ and CD8+ T cells were sorted from PBMCs. These data belong to a study of CD8+ T cells in alopecia areata. Study-level points and caveats: Relative to normal scalp, lesional scalp, especially alopecia totalis/universalis, showed higher clonality. Possibly as an HLA-related effect, TCR sharing across patients appeared less clear than in mice.

RNA was isolated and reverse transcribed to cDNA, the sequencing template. TCRdb keeps only in-frame clones here, not all; method: immunoSEQ multiplex PCR. The sample includes 100,000 to 150,000 clones, around 50% of them seen just once. This TCR was recovered from a human donor with alopecia areata. Input material: NKG2D-low CD8+ T cells sorted from blood. The rearrangement joins TRBV2 to TRBJ2-3, with TRBD2 matching over 7 bases. The CDR3 region has the DNA TGTGCCAGCAGTGATGAGGGAGGGACAGATACGCAGTATTTT. Amino acid sequence: CASSDEGGTDTQYF. Full variable domain (remainder filled in from reference TRBV2 and TRBJ2-3): EPEVTQTPSHQVTQMGQEVILRCVPISNHLYFYWYRQILGQKVEFLVSFYNNEISEKSEIFDDQFSVERPDGSNFTLKIRSTKLEDSAMYFCASSDEGGTDTQYFGPGTRLTVL.